The TCR beta chain described here comes from a study of cytomegalovirus exposure and HLA in healthy donors. Study-wide points: With high specificity and sensitivity, the classifier reportedly diagnosed cytomegalovirus status. A later analysis showed HLA-associated TCR beta chains outstripping equally common others in clonal expansion. Specificity of three CMV-associated chains for CMV antigens was verified in vitro.

The primer mix had 60 Vbeta and 13 Jbeta primers. The table came from immunoSEQ multiplex PCR; TCRdb's copy has only in-frame clones and leaves some out. The sample shows about 140,000 clones, 80% of them seen only once. Comment on this clone: Its antigen remains unidentified.

Source material: PBMCs. The clonotype was recovered from a male donor in good health and CMV-seronegative.

The CDR3 here is CASSKTGEVYEQYF. The DNA for the CDR3 is TGTGCCAGCAGCAAAACAGGGGAGGTCTACGAGCAGTACTTC. V usage is TRBV9 and J usage is TRBJ2-7, with D perhaps matching TRBD1 (7 bases). The CDR3 length is 14 residues. Trimming stripped 4 bases from V and 3 bases from J, with 14 bases between. Germline V CDR1 and CDR2: SGDLS, YYNGEE.